The 24 T cell receptor beta chains reported below all come from one sample, sequenced in a study of shared clonotypes between healthy human individuals. Generated by immunoSEQ multiplex PCR, the TCRdb table keeps only in-frame clones and is missing some. The sample has 650,000 to 800,000 clones; roughly nine tenths are singletons. Naive CD8 cells, CD45RO-negative and positively selected for CCR7, excluded terminally differentiated effector memory CD45RA+ cells. Material for sequencing was naive CD8+ T cells sorted from blood. These receptors came from a man aged 25-45 years in good health.

The V call is TRBV29-1, the J call TRBJ2-2; no firm D call. The V gene's germline CDR1 is SQVTM and CDR2 ANQGSEA. CDR3 size: 13 residues. V lost 4 bases and J lost 3, with 9 bases in between. The CDR3: CSVVLGDTGELFF. Here the CDR3 DNA reads TGCAGCGTTGTCCTGGGCGACACCGGGGAGCTGTTTTTT.

The chain joins TRBV7-6 to TRBJ2-5; tentative D call: TRBD2 (6 bases). The V end was cut by 3 bases, the J end by 1 base, with 12 bases between. This CDR3 spans 15 amino acids. Germline CDR1 reads SGHVS; CDR2 reads FNYEAQ. The CDR3 spells CASSLGGGAQETQYF. Here the CDR3 DNA reads TGTGCCAGCAGCTTGGGCGGAGGGGCCCAAGAGACCCAGTACTTC.

V and J are TRBV2 and TRBJ2-7, with TRBD1 as a possible D gene (6 bases). This CDR3 has 14 residues. V gave up 7 bases and J gave up 0 bases, with 13 bases separating them. Germline CDR1 and CDR2: SNHLY and FYNNEI. This CDR3 reads CASKRTVGSYEQYF. The CDR3 DNA is TGTGCCAGCAAGAGGACAGTGGGCTCCTACGAGCAGTACTTC.

The chain carries TRBV29-1 and TRBJ1-2; D gene ambiguous. The CDR3 runs 11 residues. Trimming shortened V by 1 base and J by 7 bases, and 7 bases separated the two germline ends. Germline lookup yields CDR1 SQVTM and CDR2 ANQGSEA. The CDR3, as DNA: TGCAGCGTTGAAGTTACGAGTGGCTACACCTTC. It is translated as CSVEVTSGYTF.

This chain connects TRBV9 to TRBJ2-5, with D perhaps TRBD1 or TRBD2 (7 bases each). Deletions cut 0 bases from V and 1 base from J, with 13 bases between. This CDR3 region has 16 residues. The germline V gene has CDR1 SGDLS and CDR2 YYNGEE. The CDR3 sequence: CASSVGQGGTQETQYF. CDR3 bases: TGTGCCAGCAGCGTAGGACAGGGAGGGACCCAAGAGACCCAGTACTTC.

This sequence joins TRBV25-1 and TRBJ2-3, with TRBD2 identical over 12 bases. The CDR3 is 15 amino acids. V lost 5 bases to trimming and J lost 6 bases; unmatched junction nucleotides: 6. From germline, CDR1 is MGHDK and CDR2 SYGVNS. The CDR3 region is CASSLAGGALDTQYF. The CDR3 DNA follows: TGTGCCAGCAGTCTAGCGGGAGGGGCCCTTGATACGCAGTATTTT.

The chain has TRBV5-8 and TRBJ2-2; D gene uncertain. The ends were cut back, 4 bases at V and 1 base at J, with 14 bases in the middle. The CDR3 totals 16 residues. Germline CDR1 is SGHTS and CDR2 is YDEGEE. CDR3 sequence (DNA): TGTGCCAGCAGCCCGGGCTGGGAAGTGAACACCGGGGAGCTGTTTTTT. Protein sequence: CASSPGWEVNTGELFF.

V and J are TRBV6-6 and TRBJ1-1; tentative D call: TRBD1 (6 bases). The CDR3 contains 16 residues. CDR1 is MNHNY and CDR2 is SVGAGI in the germline V gene (reference sequence). V was trimmed by 5 bases and J by 1 base, leaving 17 bases between them. This CDR3 reads CASSNLIGGQNTEAFF. The DNA of the CDR3 is TGTGCCAGCAGTAACCTCATAGGGGGACAGAACACTGAAGCTTTCTTT.

The chain uses TRBV29-1 and TRBJ1-4, with D perhaps TRBD1 (5 bases). CDR1 is SQVTM and CDR2 is ANQGSEA in the germline V gene. V lost 7 bases and J 7 bases, leaving 13 bases between the germline ends. The CDR3 is 12 residues long. As DNA, the CDR3 is TGCAGCGCCCCCGGGACCGGTGAAAAACTGTTTTTT. It specifies CSAPGTGEKLFF. Variable domain in full (rest from reference TRBV29-1 and TRBJ1-4): SAVISQKPSRDICQRGTSLTIQCQVDSQVTMMFWYRQQPGQSLTLIATANQGSEATYESGFVIDKFPISRPNLTFSTLTVSNMSPEDSSIYLCSAPGTGEKLFFGSGTQLSVL.

The V and J genes are TRBV27 and TRBJ2-1, with D possibly TRBD1 on 6 matching bases. Trimming cost V 3 bases and J 0 bases, with 9 bases left between them. Per germline, CDR1 MNHEY and CDR2 SMNVEV (reference sequence). The CDR3 runs 15 residues. The CDR3 region has the DNA TGTGCCAGCAGTTTCGACAGGAGCTCCTACAATGAGCAGTTCTTC. It is translated as CASSFDRSSYNEQFF.

Points on this clone: One end of the junction does not line up with germline, which may come from a read error. The chain is built from TRBV5-5 and TRBJ2-7, with D maybe TRBD2 (6 bases). CDR3 length equals 14 residues. Germline lookup yields CDR1 SGHKS and CDR2 YYEKEE (reference sequence). Written as DNA, the CDR3 is TGTGCGAGCAAGCCGGGACTCGAATCCTTGGAGCAGTACTTC. Its translation: CASKPGLESLEQYF.

Turning to this clone: This specimen includes other DNA sequences encoding the same CDR3. This chain links TRBV5-1 with TRBJ2-7; 11 nucleotides line up with TRBD2. The length of the CDR3 is 15 residues. V trimming: 4 bases; J trimming: 1 base; junction bases outside the gene matches: 4. Germline-derived CDR1 and CDR2 are SGHRS and YFSETQ. DNA of the CDR3: TGCGCCAGCAGCGAAGGGACTAGCGGTTCCTACGAGCAGTACTTC. It is translated as CASSEGTSGSYEQYF.

The V gene is TRBV19, the J gene TRBJ2-3; D call uncertain. V gave up 1 base and J gave up 1 base, with 15 bases separating them. The CDR3 sequence is 17 residues long. Germline lookup yields CDR1 LNHDA and CDR2 SQIVND (reference sequence). For the CDR3, the DNA is TGTGCCAGTAGTATAGGGGCTTCGGGCTTCGGCACAGATACGCAGTATTTT. As protein: CASSIGASGFGTDTQYF.

The chain has TRBV7-9 and TRBJ2-1, with a possible D match to TRBD2 (5 bases). CDR1 is SEHNR, CDR2 FQNEAQ, per germline (reference sequence). Trimming cost V 5 bases and J 5 bases, with 22 bases left between them. This CDR3 has 17 residues. The CDR3 protein is CASSPRRAGVSHNEQFF. DNA for the CDR3: TGTGCCAGCAGCCCACGTAGGGCGGGTGTTTCCCACAATGAGCAGTTCTTC.

The rearrangement uses TRBV25-1 and TRBJ2-1; D call uncertain. Trimming took off 4 bases at V and 0 bases at J, with 10 bases between the two ends. The CDR3 loop spans 15 amino acids. CDR1 and CDR2 from the germline V gene are MGHDK and SYGVNS. The CDR3 coding sequence is TGTGCCAGCAGTGCCCTAACAAGCTCCTACAATGAGCAGTTCTTC. Protein sequence: CASSALTSSYNEQFF.

V is TRBV28 and J is TRBJ2-1, with D possibly being TRBD2 (5 bases). Looked up from germline, CDR1 is MDHEN and CDR2 is SYDVKM. The length of the CDR3 is 15 residues. V was cut by 3 bases and J by 0 bases, with 9 bases left in between. The CDR3 region has the DNA TGTGCCAGCAGTTTGGAGGAAAACTCCTACAATGAGCAGTTCTTC. Translating gives CASSLEENSYNEQFF.

The rearrangement joins TRBV7-8 to TRBJ2-6; no firm D call. This CDR3 comprises 13 residues. Germline values: CDR1 SGHVS, CDR2 FQNEAQ. The germline V and J ends were trimmed by 5 bases and 10 bases, with 12 bases remaining between them. CDR3 coding DNA: TGTGCCAGCAGCGCCCACGTTAATAACGTCCTGACTTTC. Residues: CASSAHVNNVLTF. Full variable domain (remainder filled in from reference TRBV7-8 and TRBJ2-6): GAGVSQSPRYKVAKRGQDVALRCDPISGHVSLFWYQQALGQGPEFLTYFQNEAQLDKSGLPSDRFFAERPEGSVSTLKIQRTQQEDSAVYLCASSAHVNNVLTFGAGSRLTVL.

The genes are TRBV27 and TRBJ2-5, with D unclear. Germline V gene lookup returns CDR1 MNHEY and CDR2 SMNVEV (reference sequence). CDR3 length: 13 residues. The V end was cut by 2 bases, the J end by 1 base, with 5 bases between. The CDR3 sequence: CASSLRTQETQYF. DNA for the CDR3: TGTGCCAGCAGTTTACGAACCCAAGAGACCCAGTACTTC.

The genes are TRBV28 and TRBJ2-7, with 9 bases matching TRBD1. V lost 3 bases to trimming and J lost 4 bases; unmatched junction nucleotides: 19. Germline-derived CDR1 and CDR2 are MDHEN and SYDVKM. This CDR3 contains 19 residues. In DNA, the CDR3 is TGTGCCAGCAGTTTCCCGGACAGGGGCACTTCCTTGGCCCTGTACGAGCAGTACTTC. Residues: CASSFPDRGTSLALYEQYF.

This chain uses TRBV7-3 with TRBJ2-3, with 9 bases that match TRBD1. This CDR3 is built from 17 residues. V lost 4 bases and J lost 3; bases outside the gene matches: 11. Germline CDR1 is SGHTA and CDR2 is FQGTGA. The CDR3 sequence is CASSSVPGQGVTDTQYF. As DNA, the CDR3 is TGTGCCAGCAGCTCGGTCCCGGGACAGGGTGTGACAGATACGCAGTATTTT.

Regarding this clone: Additional DNA sequences in this sample encode the identical CDR3. V is TRBV6-5 and J is TRBJ1-1, with D hard to call. This CDR3 has 13 residues. V lost 2 bases to trimming and J lost 4 bases, with 8 bases between them. In germline, CDR1 is MNHEY, CDR2 SVGAGI. The CDR3 is CASSYGVGTEAFF. CDR3 DNA sequence: TGTGCCAGCAGTTACGGGGTAGGCACTGAAGCTTTCTTT.

This chain connects TRBV27 to TRBJ2-1; 10 nucleotides line up with TRBD2. CDR3 size: 16 residues. Looked up from germline, CDR1 is MNHEY and CDR2 is SMNVEV (reference sequence). Germline trimming cut 6 bases from V and 4 bases from J; bases unmatched to any gene: 9. The CDR3 region is CASSGLAGVIYNEQFF. Here the CDR3 DNA reads TGTGCCAGCAGCGGTCTAGCGGGAGTGATATACAATGAGCAGTTCTTC.

The rearrangement links TRBV7-6 to TRBJ2-1, with D perhaps matching TRBD2 (5 bases). Germline V lookup: CDR1 SGHVS, CDR2 FNYEAQ. The CDR3 runs 17 residues. V lost 1 base and J lost 4, with 17 bases in between. DNA for the CDR3: TGTGCCAGCAGCTTAGGAAGCTTGCGTGGGAGTTACAATGAGCAGTTCTTC. Translating gives CASSLGSLRGSYNEQFF.

J is TRBJ2-7 and V is TRBV27; TRBD1 aligns across 7 bases. Trimming cost V 4 bases and J 3 bases; bases outside gene matches: 9. The CDR3 totals 15 residues. CDR1 and CDR2 from the germline V gene are MNHEY and SMNVEV (reference sequence). CDR3: CASSSPGQGVYEQYF. For the CDR3, the DNA is TGTGCCAGCAGTTCCCCGGGGCAGGGGGTCTACGAGCAGTACTTC.